Included here is one T cell receptor beta chain sequence, with context. The antigen is not known. These data come from a study of T-cell memory formation after mild COVID-19. Study-level results: CD4/CD8 balance held among clones contracting day 15 to 85, and later expanders leaned CD4+. Second-wave clones peaking on day 37 lacked confirmed SARS-CoV-2 specificity. CD8+ contracting clones occupied EMRA, while CD4+ ones occupied mainly CM and EM.

Researchers used 5'RACE with constant-segment primers to make TCR alpha and TCR beta cDNA libraries that carry sample barcodes and UMIs. TCRdb re-called the 5' RACE reads with MiXCR, one entry per CDR3 protein. The data hold around 430,000 distinct CDR3 sequences, with 15% to 20% observed a single time. The clonotype was recovered from a man aged 18-30 years who had mild COVID-19 (a few samples of this study predate the infection). Cell type and time point are not known. The source material was PBMCs or a T cell subset sorted from them (not recorded which).

In DNA form, the CDR3 reads TGTGCCAGCAGGGGCGGGGGTTCAGATACGCAGTATTTT. This sequence encodes CASRGGGSDTQYF. The chain has TRBV6-2 or TRBV6-3 and TRBJ2-3, with 7 bases fitting TRBD2. V shed 6 bases, J shed 4 bases, and the junction held 4 bases outside the gene matches. The CDR3 spans 13 residues. Germline CDR1 MNHEY, CDR2 SVGEGT.